A selection of T cell receptor beta chains follows, all from one sample in a study of CD8 T cells in Susac syndrome. TCRdb used MiXCR to reprocess the immunoSEQ multiplex PCR reads, holding one entry per CDR3 protein. The table has some 200,000 distinct CDR3 sequences, roughly nine tenths seen once; the top ten hold 0.087%. Material: CD4+ T cells from PBMCs. Source of these receptors: a human donor with Susac syndrome. The CDR3 runs from the conserved cysteine through the conserved F or W. The order of the fields is V gene, J gene, CDR3 protein.

TRBV9	TRBJ2-6	CASSDTGLISGANVLTF
TRBV20-1	TRBJ2-7	CSASSGTISEQYF
TRBV14	TRBJ2-3	CASSQVTRGKKTDTQYF
TRBV18	TRBJ2-1	CASSLGTGLTASYNEQFF
TRBV3-1	TRBJ2-5	CASSLLTSGGEETQYF
TRBV28	TRBJ1-5	CASSTEDRSNQPQHF
TRBV5-1	TRBJ2-4	CASRVTVTGSGNIQYF
TRBV5-6	TRBJ1-2	CASSRAANYGYTF
TRBV30	TRBJ1-4	CAWSVKFATNEKLFF
TRBV7-9	TRBJ1-2	CASSSGVRVGYTF
TRBV5-1	TRBJ2-2	CASAGQGLPGELFF
TRBV20-1	TRBJ1-5	CSARDRQGGAQPQHF
TRBV5-1	TRBJ2-5	CASSLRDQTQYF
TRBV5-1	TRBJ2-1	CASSPTGTSFEQFF
TRBV7-2	TRBJ2-2	CASSYRLGLAGGPSGELFF
TRBV15	TRBJ2-5	CATSSWTDQETQYF
TRBV3-1	TRBJ2-2	CASSPQAFTGELFF
TRBV6-1	TRBJ2-5	CASSVSELGGGTQYF
TRBV5-1	TRBJ2-1	CASSWTGEDWNEQFF
TRBV5-1	TRBJ2-5	CASSLGLAMRETQYF
TRBV21-1	TRBJ2-3	CASSKVITTVGTDTQYF
TRBV5-1	TRBJ1-2	CASSLGRADGYTF
TRBV3-1	TRBJ1-1	CASSQSGTGYGNTEAFF
TRBV7-2	TRBJ2-1	CASSLSGNRNEQFF
TRBV7-9	TRBJ2-3	CASSPGLAGGRTDTQYF
TRBV9	TRBJ1-2	CASSVEANYGYTF
TRBV19	TRBJ2-5	CASSQTGETQYF
TRBV29-1	TRBJ2-2	CSAQNTGELFF
TRBV7-9	TRBJ2-2	CASRVGESNTGELFF
TRBV5-5	TRBJ2-7	CASSLVGRAPYEQYF
TRBV5-4	TRBJ2-1	CASSLVGGEEQFF
TRBV20-1	TRBJ2-7	CSASPGVIRTYEQYF
TRBV6-5	TRBJ2-3	CASGRTGPFTDTQYF
TRBV7-9	TRBJ2-7	CASSPRLGGGPAGEQYF
TRBV9	TRBJ2-2	CASSVGVAGNTGELFF
TRBV4-1	TRBJ1-5	CASSPVGQGRQPQHF
TRBV6-5	TRBJ1-1	CASSNQAGEGAFF
TRBV6-5	TRBJ1-5	CASSLQGAYSNQPQHF
TRBV20-1	TRBJ1-1	CSSLAGAPNTEAFF
TRBV5-4	TRBJ2-3	CASSFGTGTDTQYF
TRBV7-9	TRBJ1-1	CASSGQGLTTEAFF
TRBV7-9	TRBJ2-1	CASSSAWTSGTDNEQFF
TRBV5-1	TRBJ2-4	CASSLAYRGAKNIQYF
TRBV14	TRBJ1-1	CASSPAAGLNTEAFF
TRBV5-4	TRBJ2-5	CASSQGEETQYF
TRBV21-1	TRBJ2-2	CASSKVSPRQEGGTGELFF
TRBV6-1	TRBJ2-1	CASSEFMGSSYNEQFF
TRBV12-3/TRBV12-4	TRBJ1-2	CASSPPGTGGYTF
TRBV6-6	TRBJ2-1	CASSYPAGSNEQFF
TRBV3-1	TRBJ2-6	CASSPRNSGANVLTF
TRBV30	TRBJ1-4	CAWRARGRGEKLFF
TRBV19	TRBJ1-1	CASSTYSRDRQTPEAFF
TRBV6-4	TRBJ2-1	CASSDSSRLGAGNEQFF
TRBV5-4	TRBJ1-6	CASSPVSPLHF
TRBV6-1	TRBJ2-7	CASWGAKYEQYF